The clone carrying this TCR beta chain was picked up a small number of times. Its cognate antigen is unknown. The germline V gene encodes CDR1 MRHNA and CDR2 SNTAGT. Trimming removed 2 bases from V and 2 bases from J, with 7 bases in between. The CDR3 extends over 15 amino acids. These data belong to a study of T cells in localized non-small cell lung cancer. Findings of the study overall: Median around 62 top-100 tumor clones were shared with paired adjacent lung. Because sequencing included only one region (of the tumor), heterogeneity remains possible.

The protocol was immunoSEQ multiplex PCR, while the TCRdb copy is restricted to in-frame clones and leaves out a portion. The repertoire holds 65,000 to 90,000 clones, 60% to 85% seen once, with 15% to 20% in the top ten. The chain combines TRBV6-4 with TRBJ2-6; tentatively, D is TRBD1 (6 bases). This sequence was found in a man aged 40 to 70 with stage II squamous cell lung carcinoma. Sample: PBMCs, taken before any cancer treatment. The CDR3 DNA reads TGTGCCAGCAGTGACGAGGGGGCTGGGGCCAACGTCCTGACTTTC. Its translation: CASSDEGAGANVLTF.